Listed below are T cell receptor beta chains from one sample, sequenced in a study of cytomegalovirus exposure and HLA in healthy donors. The table came from immunoSEQ multiplex PCR; TCRdb's copy has only in-frame clones and leaves some out. The record lists 120,000 to 150,000 clones, of which the ten most abundant hold under 3.5%. The sequencing input was PBMCs. The receptors derive from a man aged 35-49 years in good health and CMV-seronegative. Both conserved end residues are part of each CDR3. D genes are given only for firm matches.

d_gene,v_gene,j_gene,CDR3nt,CDR3aa
.,TRBV13,TRBJ1-3,TGTGCCAGCAGCTTAGGCAACAGGGCGGTTGGAAACACCATATATTTT,CASSLGNRAVGNTIYF
.,TRBV5-1,TRBJ2-6,TGCGCCAGCAGCTCAGCAGGCTCTGGGGCCAACGTCCTGACTTTC,CASSSAGSGANVLTF
.,TRBV28,TRBJ1-1,TGTGCCAGCAGTTCATCCACTGAAGCTTTCTTT,CASSSSTEAFF
.,TRBV11-2,TRBJ2-2,TGTGCCAGCAGCTTAGAAGGACTTGGGGTGAGCGGGGAGCTGTTTTTT,CASSLEGLGVSGELFF
TRBD1,TRBV5-1,TRBJ1-1,TGCGCCAGCAGCCCGGGGTTTACAGGGGCCACTGAAGCTTTCTTT,CASSPGFTGATEAFF
.,TRBV5-1,TRBJ2-5,TGCGCCAGCAGCCTTTCCTCCGGGACTCTCCCTAGTGAGACCCAGTACTTC,CASSLSSGTLPSETQYF
.,TRBV11-2,TRBJ1-1,TGTGCCAGCAGCATACAGGGGAACACTGAAGCTTTCTTT,CASSIQGNTEAFF
TRBD1,TRBV10-3,TRBJ1-1,TGTGCCATCAGTCCCCGACAGGGATCGAACACTGAAGCTTTCTTT,CAISPRQGSNTEAFF
.,TRBV14,TRBJ2-1,TGTGCCAGCAGCCAAGTCCTCCTAGCGTTGGGGGGTGAGCAGTTCTTC,CASSQVLLALGGEQFF
.,TRBV11-2,TRBJ1-1,TGTGCCAGCAGCTTTGGAGGGAGTGGAACTGAAGCTTTCTTT,CASSFGGSGTEAFF
.,TRBV5-1,TRBJ1-1,TGCGCCAGCAGCTTGTGGCAGAACACTGAAGCTTTCTTT,CASSLWQNTEAFF
.,TRBV28,TRBJ2-7,TGTGCCAGCAGTTTCGGGTCCCAAGTCCGCGAGCAGTACTTC,CASSFGSQVREQYF
.,TRBV6-1,TRBJ2-5,TGTGCCAGCAGTGGACTCGCCCAAGAGACCCAGTACTTC,CASSGLAQETQYF
.,TRBV13,TRBJ1-4,TGTGCCAGCAGCAAGGCCCAAGAGGGGTTTTTT,CASSKAQEGFF
.,TRBV7-9,TRBJ1-1,TGTGCCAGCAGCCTAGCCGGGAGTCTTGAAGCTTTCTTT,CASSLAGSLEAFF
TRBD1,TRBV10-3,TRBJ1-5,TGTGCCATCAGTGACGACAGGGGGCAGGCTCAGCCCCAGCATTTT,CAISDDRGQAQPQHF
TRBD1,TRBV6-5,TRBJ2-7,TGTGCCAGCAGTTACGCCTCGGGACAGGGTGGCCACGAGCAGTACTTC,CASSYASGQGGHEQYF
.,TRBV4-3,TRBJ2-7,TGCGCCAGCAGCCAAAACGCGGCTGGCTACGAGCAGTACTTC,CASSQNAAGYEQYF
.,TRBV6-1,TRBJ2-7,TGTGCCAGCAGTGAAAAATCCCCGGACATATCCTACGAGCAGTACTTC,CASSEKSPDISYEQYF
TRBD1,TRBV4-3,TRBJ1-4,TGCGCCAGCAGCCGGGATCTGACAGGGGGGAATGAAAAACTGTTTTTT,CASSRDLTGGNEKLFF
.,TRBV7-2,TRBJ2-3,TGTGCCAGCAGCTTAGGGCAGACTACAGATACGCAGTATTTT,CASSLGQTTDTQYF
TRBD1,TRBV7-3,TRBJ1-2,TGTGCCAGCAGCTTAACACCCGGACAGGTTGATGGCTACACCTTC,CASSLTPGQVDGYTF
.,TRBV7-7,TRBJ2-1,TGTGCCAGCAGCTTATCCGGGAGCTCCTACAATGAGCAGTTCTTC,CASSLSGSSYNEQFF
.,TRBV14,TRBJ1-1,TGTGCCAGCAGCCAAACATGGACTGACTCGAACACTGAAGCTTTCTTT,CASSQTWTDSNTEAFF
.,TRBV7-3,TRBJ1-6,TGTGCCAGCAGCTTACAGGGGTTTCGATCACCCCTCCACTTT,CASSLQGFRSPLHF
.,TRBV6-5,TRBJ1-2,TGTGCCAGCAGCCAGGGTAACTATGGCTACACCTTC,CASSQGNYGYTF
.,TRBV13,TRBJ1-3,TGTGCCAGCAGCTTACGGACAGCTGGAAACACCATATATTTT,CASSLRTAGNTIYF
TRBD1,TRBV5-1,TRBJ2-1,TGCGCCAGCAGCCCAACAGGGGGCGCCTACAATGAGCAGTTCTTC,CASSPTGGAYNEQFF
TRBD1,TRBV28,TRBJ1-6,TGTGCCAGCACCTCAGGACAGGGCTGGTCACCCCTCCACTTT,CASTSGQGWSPLHF
.,TRBV5-6,TRBJ1-6,TGTGCCAGCAGCTTGTCGAGTAATTCACCCCTCCACTTT,CASSLSSNSPLHF
TRBD2,TRBV27,TRBJ2-7,TGTGCCAGCACCCGGGGGGGGATGGGACCCTACGAGCAGTACTTC,CASTRGGMGPYEQYF
TRBD2,TRBV7-7,TRBJ2-2,TGTGCCAGCAGCCCGGGCCGACTAGCGGGGGGGCCTGTGGAGCTGTTTTTT,CASSPGRLAGGPVELFF
.,TRBV27,TRBJ2-1,TGTGCCAGCAGCACCACCGGCGGGCCCACGGAGCAGTTCTTC,CASSTTGGPTEQFF
TRBD1,TRBV2,TRBJ1-1,TGTGCCAGCAGGGACAGGGGAACTGAAGCTTTCTTT,CASRDRGTEAFF
TRBD1,TRBV7-2,TRBJ2-3,TGTGCCAGCAGCAGGCGGACAGGGGGCACAGATACGCAGTATTTT,CASSRRTGGTDTQYF
.,TRBV4-1,TRBJ1-2,TGCGCCAGCAGCCAAAGTAGATATGGCTACACCTTC,CASSQSRYGYTF
TRBD2,TRBV13,TRBJ2-1,TGTGCCAGCAGCATAGGACTAGCGGGGGGGGTGTATGAGCAGTTCTTC,CASSIGLAGGVYEQFF
TRBD1,TRBV11-3,TRBJ2-7,TGTGCCAGCAGCTTAGCAGGGGGCGTCCTAAACGAGCAGTACTTC,CASSLAGGVLNEQYF
TRBD1,TRBV19,TRBJ1-1,TGTGCCAGTAGTGCCCACAGGGGTGAAGACACTGAAGCTTTCTTT,CASSAHRGEDTEAFF
.,TRBV5-1,TRBJ2-7,TGCGCCAGCAGCCCATCCCCCGTTAAATTGGGCTACGAGCAGTACTTC,CASSPSPVKLGYEQYF
.,TRBV5-4,TRBJ1-1,TGTGCCAGCAGCCCAAACCCCTCGGTTGAAGCTTTCTTT,CASSPNPSVEAFF
.,TRBV6-1,TRBJ1-6,TGTGCCAGCAGTGAAGCGCCCGGTGCTTATAATTCACCCCTCCACTTT,CASSEAPGAYNSPLHF
.,TRBV5-6,TRBJ1-5,TGTGCCAGCAGCTTGGGGTTTGGCGGACTCAACAATCAGCCCCAGCATTTT,CASSLGFGGLNNQPQHF
.,TRBV7-9,TRBJ1-1,TGTGCCAGCAGTTTACGACAATACACTGAAGCTTTCTTT,CASSLRQYTEAFF
TRBD1,TRBV19,TRBJ2-7,TGTGCCAGTACCCCTCGGGACAGGGGATCCGAGCAGTACTTC,CASTPRDRGSEQYF
.,TRBV28,TRBJ1-1,TGTGCCAGCAGGGGGGGAGCCGTTGGCACTGAAGCTTTCTTT,CASRGGAVGTEAFF
.,TRBV2,TRBJ1-5,TGTGCCAGCGCAAGGGCAGGGTGGACCGGCAATCAGCCCCAGCATTTT,CASARAGWTGNQPQHF
.,TRBV18,TRBJ2-5,TGTGCCAGCTCACCCGGAGAGACCCAGTACTTC,CASSPGETQYF
.,TRBV11-3,TRBJ2-3,TGTGCCAGCAGCTTAGGGGTAGCGGCAGAAGATACGCAGTATTTT,CASSLGVAAEDTQYF
.,TRBV5-5,TRBJ2-2,TGTGCCAGCAGTAATGGACACCTAACGAACACCGGGGAGCTGTTTTTT,CASSNGHLTNTGELFF
.,TRBV18,TRBJ2-3,TGTGCCAGCTTATCAGGATTAACCCCCCGCACAGATACGCAGTATTTT,CASLSGLTPRTDTQYF
TRBD1,TRBV19,TRBJ1-5,TGTGCCAGTACCGGGACAGGGAATCAGCCCCAGCATTTT,CASTGTGNQPQHF
TRBD1,TRBV28,TRBJ1-2,TGTGCCAGCAGCCGGACAGGGGGACTCTCGAGCTATGGCTACACCTTC,CASSRTGGLSSYGYTF
TRBD1,TRBV18,TRBJ2-5,TGTGCCAGCTCACCCCTAGGGACAGGGGAAGAGACCCAGTACTTC,CASSPLGTGEETQYF
TRBD2,TRBV5-4,TRBJ2-5,TGTGCCAGCAGCTTGGGGACTAGCGGGGTAAAGACCCAGTACTTC,CASSLGTSGVKTQYF
TRBD1,TRBV29-1,TRBJ1-2,TGCAGCGGGGACAGTAACTATGGCTACACCTTC,CSGDSNYGYTF
TRBD2,TRBV7-3,TRBJ2-7,TGTGCCAGCAGCTCTAGCGGGGGGGCCTCCGAGCAGTACTTC,CASSSSGGASEQYF
.,TRBV19,TRBJ2-3,TGTGCCAGTAGAGGTAGCGCCACAGATACGCAGTATTTT,CASRGSATDTQYF
.,TRBV9,TRBJ2-7,TGTGCCAGCAGCTCCCTCCCGGAGGACCCCTACGAGCAGTACTTC,CASSSLPEDPYEQYF
.,TRBV14,TRBJ1-6,TGTGCCAGCAGCCAAGGTCGAGGGCGGAATTCACCCCTCCACTTT,CASSQGRGRNSPLHF